This entry is about one T cell receptor (beta chain). Its antigen is as yet unknown. Together with a sample-barcoded 5' primer, a J-beta primer mix was included in a second PCR lasting roughly 6 to 12 cycles. One entry per CDR3 protein results from TCRdb running MiXCR on the 5' RACE reads. The repertoire holds 1.5 million to 2 million distinct CDR3 sequences, with roughly 27% as singletons. The data originate from a study of blood T cells in healthy people across ages. General study findings and limits: A roughly linear fall in TCR beta diversity per million T cells was seen with increasing age. Unsorted PBMC input precluded a conclusive naive versus antigen-experienced comparison.

Trimming removed 5 bases at V and 8 bases at J, with 18 bases between. Germline-derived CDR1 and CDR2 are SGHTA and FQGNSA. This CDR3 is built from 14 residues. The sample consisted of blood. The chain employs TRBV7-2 and TRBJ1-2; D is perhaps TRBD1 (5 bases). The receptor's source is a woman aged 25 to 39 in good health. This CDR3 is CASSPRDGRGGYTF. The CDR3 region has the DNA TGTGCCAGCAGCCCCCGGGACGGTCGAGGCGGCTACACCTTC.